These T cell receptor beta chains were read from a single sample in a study of cytomegalovirus exposure and HLA in healthy donors. TCRdb's table, derived via immunoSEQ multiplex PCR, lists solely in-frame clones and lacks some. The table records some 150,000 clones, roughly 90% of them present only once. The sequenced sample was PBMCs. These receptors were taken from a man in his late teens or twenties in good health and CMV-seronegative. Both conserved end residues are trimmed from each CDR3. Fields, in order: J gene, V gene, CDR3 protein.

>TRBJ2-5|TRBV5-4
ASSLVAVLQETQY
>TRBJ1-2|TRBV6-6
ASEDRTETNYGYT
>TRBJ1-2|TRBV19
ASSTISQTRTGKGYT
>TRBJ2-3|TRBV7-6
ASSPLSSGSTDTQY
>TRBJ1-2|TRBV7-2
ASSRQGIFGYT
>TRBJ2-1|TRBV27
ASSSVGTDNEQF
>TRBJ2-5|TRBV5-1
ASSLRGGETQY
>TRBJ1-5|TRBV9
ASSQGDRTHSNQPQH
>TRBJ2-2|TRBV7-2
ASSSYGLAGGPGTGELF
>TRBJ2-3|TRBV5-6
ASSLQGATDTQY
>TRBJ2-2|TRBV7-7
ASSLSLASATNTGELF
>TRBJ2-3|TRBV5-4
ASRGGGGTDTQY
>TRBJ1-5|TRBV5-1
ASRGGLSSNQPQH
>TRBJ2-6|TRBV2
ASRQALSGANVLT
>TRBJ2-6|TRBV28
ASSLASGANVLT
>TRBJ1-4|TRBV4-3
ASSQDLESPYEKLF
>TRBJ2-1|TRBV7-8
ASSLAGGNEQF